This T cell receptor beta chain was sequenced in a study of T-cell memory formation after mild COVID-19. MiXCR, applied by TCRdb to the 5' RACE reads, yields one record per CDR3 protein. The sample has a few hundred thousand distinct CDR3 sequences, under 30% seen once; the top ten hold approximately 13%. Points from the study as a whole: Researchers could not confirm that second-wave clones peaking on day 37 targeted SARS-CoV-2. CD4/CD8 balance held among clones contracting day 15 to 85, and later expanders leaned CD4+. Chiefly within CM and EM were the contracting CD4+ clones; CD8+ ones were within EMRA.

Worth noting for this clonotype: Its target is not known.

The V gene's germline CDR1 is SGHRS and CDR2 YFSETQ. Trimming removed 0 bases at V and 10 bases at J, with 4 bases between. This CDR3 spans 11 amino acids. Sequenced sample: PBMCs or a T cell subset sorted from them (not recorded which). The chain combines TRBV5-1 with TRBJ2-2; D call uncertain. The receptor was derived from an adult woman who had mild COVID-19 (a few samples of this study predate the infection). Cell type and time point are not known. As DNA, the CDR3 is TGCGCCAGCAGCTTGGCTGAGGAGCTGTTTTTT. The encoded protein is CASSLAEELFF.